The clone carrying this TCR beta chain was counted many times. What it binds is not known. Unique molecular identifiers were incorporated when the TCRbeta library was constructed. From the PCR reads, TCRdb called clonotypes with MiXCR, one entry per CDR3 protein. The sample gives hundreds of thousands of distinct CDR3 sequences, 10% to 13% of which show up once; 2% is in the top ten. This record comes from a study of T-cell reconstitution after alpha-beta-depleted transplantation in children. The study's findings and limits: Several hundred graft clones that had expanded were reportedly the source of alpha-beta T cells about two months after transplant. After one year, T-cell counts and TCRbeta diversity mostly came from new T cells. The high TCRbeta diversity at day 60 in some patients came from surviving recipient T cells and thymic progenitors.

The length of the CDR3 is 15 residues. The V and J ends lost 0 bases and 0 bases respectively, with 10 bases between them. CDR1 and CDR2 from the germline V gene are DFQATT and SNEGSKA (reference sequence). The specimen comprised PBMCs, sampled before TCRalphabeta/CD19-depleted stem cell transplant. This receptor was obtained from a child younger than 10 with inherited bone marrow failure, due to receive a stem cell transplant. The rearrangement joins TRBV20-1 to TRBJ2-3, with a tentative D call TRBD2 (6 bases). The CDR3 sequence: CSARDRRDSTDTQYF. In DNA form, the CDR3 reads TGCAGTGCTAGAGATCGGAGGGATAGCACAGATACGCAGTATTTT.